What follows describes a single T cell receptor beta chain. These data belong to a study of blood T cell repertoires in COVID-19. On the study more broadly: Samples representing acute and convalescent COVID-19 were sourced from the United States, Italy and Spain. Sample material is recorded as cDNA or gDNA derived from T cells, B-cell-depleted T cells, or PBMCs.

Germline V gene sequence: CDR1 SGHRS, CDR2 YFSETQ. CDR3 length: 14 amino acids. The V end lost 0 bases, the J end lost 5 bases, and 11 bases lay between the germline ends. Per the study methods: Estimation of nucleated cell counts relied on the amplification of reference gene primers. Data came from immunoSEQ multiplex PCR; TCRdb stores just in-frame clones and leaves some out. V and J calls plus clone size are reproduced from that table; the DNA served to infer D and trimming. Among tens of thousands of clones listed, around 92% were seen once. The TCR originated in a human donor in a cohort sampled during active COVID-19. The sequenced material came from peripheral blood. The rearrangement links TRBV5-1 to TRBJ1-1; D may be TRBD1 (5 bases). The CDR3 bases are TGCGCCAGCAGCTTGGAGGCGGGGGTGACTGAAGCTTTCTTT. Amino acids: CASSLEAGVTEAFF.